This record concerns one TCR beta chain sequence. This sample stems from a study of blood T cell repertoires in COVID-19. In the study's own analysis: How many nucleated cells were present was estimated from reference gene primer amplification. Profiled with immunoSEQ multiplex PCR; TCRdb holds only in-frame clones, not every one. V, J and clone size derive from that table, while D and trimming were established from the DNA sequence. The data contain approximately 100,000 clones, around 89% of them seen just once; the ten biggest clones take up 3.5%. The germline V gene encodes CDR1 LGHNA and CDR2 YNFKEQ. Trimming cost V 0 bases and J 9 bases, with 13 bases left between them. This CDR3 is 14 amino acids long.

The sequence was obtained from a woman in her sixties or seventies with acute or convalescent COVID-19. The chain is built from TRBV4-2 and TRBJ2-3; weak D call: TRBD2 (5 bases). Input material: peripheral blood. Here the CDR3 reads CASSQERTLVTQYF. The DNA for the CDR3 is TGTGCCAGCAGCCAAGAAAGGACTCTGGTGACGCAGTATTTT.